The entry below gives a single TCR beta chain sequence along with its context. The antigen is undetermined. The data belong to a study of regulatory T cells in long-lasting Graves disease. Regarding the study as a whole: Relative to new patients (roughly 900), persistent patients exhibited greater sharing of public clonotypes (approximately 2,500).

Trimming cost V 2 bases and J 4 bases, with 11 bases left between them. CDR3 length: 14 residues. The germline V gene has CDR1 MNHNS and CDR2 SASEGT. Library construction for TCR beta used iRepertoire HTBI primers and Arm-PCR of CDR3 regions. TCRdb ran MiXCR on the multiplex PCR reads and lists one entry per CDR3 protein. The data hold 600,000 to 800,000 distinct CDR3 sequences, with about 30% observed a single time. Time point: persistent/refractory GD, antithyroid drugs over 5 years with positive TRAb. Construction of the TCR library relied on RNA isolated from PBMCs. The source of this sequence is a female donor with Graves disease. The chain joins TRBV6-1 to TRBJ1-1, with D perhaps matching TRBD1 (5 bases). The sample consisted of peripheral blood mononuclear cells (PBMCs), taken when the disease was refractory, from a patient treated with antithyroid drugs. CDR3 sequence: CASSESGGTTEAFF. The DNA for the CDR3 is TGTGCCAGCAGTGAAAGTGGGGGGACCACTGAAGCTTTCTTT.